The clone carrying this T cell receptor beta chain was counted a single time. The antigen is not known. Second-dose groups at about 4 or about 12 weeks were pooled. Libraries were prepared by immunoSEQ multiplex PCR; TCRdb keeps only in-frame clonotypes and omits some of them. The sample holds 65,000 to 95,000 clones, roughly 88% seen once. The data stem from a study of T cell responses to AZD1222 COVID-19 vaccine. Study-level findings and limits: Just a handful of AZD1222 recipients tested seropositive at baseline.

This TCR came from an adult who received the AZD1222 COVID-19 vaccine. The specimen was peripheral blood, collected 28 days after the second AZD1222 dose.

CDR3 coding DNA: TGTGCCAGTACTCGAAGCGGGCGCAGAGGGGGTGAAAAACTGTTTTTT. It translates to CASTRSGRRGGEKLFF. The J gene is TRBJ1-4, the V gene TRBV19; tentatively, D is TRBD1 (6 bases). The germline V gene has CDR1 LNHDA and CDR2 SQIVND (reference sequence). V shed 7 bases and J shed 7 bases, with 22 bases lying between them. The CDR3 consists of 16 residues.